Sequencing of this T cell receptor (beta chain) was carried out in a study of T cell changes during pregnancy in multiple sclerosis. The V end lost 0 bases, the J end lost 2 bases, and 13 bases lay between the germline ends. Germline values: CDR1 SGHDT, CDR2 YYEEEE. This CDR3 has 16 amino acids. The data were produced by immunoSEQ multiplex PCR, yet TCRdb's version contains in-frame clones alone and is incomplete. Found here are about 57,000 clones, 93% of them singletons; the top ten hold approximately 1.8%. This sequence was found in a female donor with multiple sclerosis, enrolled in a pregnancy study. The chain has TRBV5-6 and TRBJ2-3; tentative D call: TRBD2 (6 bases). The sequences come from peripheral blood, collected after pregnancy. This CDR3 is CASSLASDYSTDTQYF. The CDR3 nucleotides are TGTGCCAGCAGCTTGGCTAGCGATTATTCCACAGATACGCAGTATTTT.